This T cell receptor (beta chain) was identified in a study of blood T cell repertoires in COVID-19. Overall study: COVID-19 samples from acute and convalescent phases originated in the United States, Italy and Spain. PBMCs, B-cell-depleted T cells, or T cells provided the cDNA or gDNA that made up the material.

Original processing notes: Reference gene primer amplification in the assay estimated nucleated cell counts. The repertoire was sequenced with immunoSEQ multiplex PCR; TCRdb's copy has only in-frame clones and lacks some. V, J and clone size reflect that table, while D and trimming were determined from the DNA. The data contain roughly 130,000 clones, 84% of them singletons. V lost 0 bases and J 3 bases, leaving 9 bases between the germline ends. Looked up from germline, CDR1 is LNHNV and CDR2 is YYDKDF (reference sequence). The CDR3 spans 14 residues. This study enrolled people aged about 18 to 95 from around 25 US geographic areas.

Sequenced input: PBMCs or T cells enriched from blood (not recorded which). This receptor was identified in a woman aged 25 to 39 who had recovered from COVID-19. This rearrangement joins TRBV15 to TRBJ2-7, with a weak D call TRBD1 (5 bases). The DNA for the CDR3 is TGTGCCACCAGCAGAGATTACACAGGCTACGAGCAGTACTTC. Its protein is CATSRDYTGYEQYF.